This T cell receptor (beta chain) was identified during a study of CD8+ T cells in alopecia areata (dated by TCRdb to 2017 to 2018). Background on the whole study: The treated patients, all with moderate-to-severe alopecia areata, were enrolled in an open-label pilot trial of oral tofacitinib given at 5 to 10 mg twice daily. Scalp tissue and sorted CD4+ and CD8+ peripheral blood T cells from patchy and totalis/universalis alopecia areata patients and from healthy controls were covered by human TCRbeta sequencing. TCRbeta CDR3 regions were amplified by immunoSEQ multiplex PCR using 35 Vbeta forward and 13 Jbeta reverse primers. The study used high-throughput TCRbeta sequencing to examine T cell clonal expansion in alopecia areata, in both the C3H/HeJ mouse model and human patients. RNA was extracted with the PAXgene miRNA kit for fixed scalp, the miRNeasy kit for PBMCs, and the RNeasy kit for mouse skin. Biopsies were taken from tofacitinib-treated patients at baseline and at 4 and 24 weeks of treatment, and a later scalp biopsy was taken in several of the tofacitinib-treated patients. Scalp clonality was compared across normal scalp (n=4), patchy alopecia areata scalp (n=8), and alopecia totalis/universalis scalp (n=8). Tofacitinib was given for 6 to 18 months, followed by 6 months of follow-up off drug to assess delayed response and recurrence. Paper-wide results and their limitations: Lesional scalp, especially in alopecia totalis/universalis, showed higher clonality and more expanded CD8+ clones than normal scalp, suggesting antigenic drive. Compared with mice, TCR sequences shared between patients were less clear, possibly partly because of HLA diversity across the patient population. Resident alphabeta T cells in normal human skin are also sequenced, complicating scalp TCR repertoire analysis, unlike mouse skin dominated by gammadelta T cells.

In light of the paper, this sample's time point label describes: baseline before oral tofacitinib. Peripheral blood and lesional scalp punch biopsies were obtained from patients with alopecia areata. PBMCs were separated by density centrifugation and stained for CD3, CD4 and CD8, after which CD4+ and CD8+ T cells were sorted on a FACSAria. This clone was detected only a few times. Its antigen remains unidentified. The record has no base qualities; no much larger clone is one base away. Library prep was done by the immunoSEQ multiplex PCR assay. For TCR sequencing, RNA was extracted from every sample and reverse transcribed into cDNA to serve as template. SuperScript III was used for first-strand cDNA synthesis, primed with a 2:1 mix of oligo-dT and random hexamers. A synthetic immune receptor repertoire was used to assess amplification bias, and residual bias was removed computationally. As for how the authors treated the data: After raw reads were preprocessed to remove errors, the CDR3 was defined following IMGT conventions as running from the conserved cysteine to phenylalanine. Clonality was calculated as 1 minus Shannon entropy normalized by log2 of the number of productive unique TCRs. Whether scalp clones were CD4 or CD8 was inferred by matching scalp TCRbeta sequences against CD4 and CD8 repertoires sorted from blood. In TCRdb, the immuneACCESS table is reduced to in-frame sequences with V and J assigned. These tables do not hold every clone; where another copy was compared, an unresolved V gene accounts for under half, and the others remain unexplained. The V and J calls and clone size were taken over from that table, and D and trimming were inferred from the DNA. The sample includes some 240,000 clones, with about 53% observed a single time. The ten largest make up more than 0.4% of the sample.

Here the sequenced sample was CD4+ T cells sorted from blood, taken at week 0. This TCR derives from a human donor with alopecia areata.

The CDR3 amino acid sequence is: CASSSSFQYGYEQFF. The DNA reads TGCGCCAGCAGCTCTTCCTTCCAATACGGGTATGAGCAGTTCTTC. The V gene is TRBV5-1 and the J gene is TRBJ2-1; the D gene lacks a confident call. The cysteine opens and the phenylalanine closes a CDR3 of 15 amino acids. The DNA shown is the 45-base CDR3, in frame from base 1. The CDR1 and CDR2 encoded by the germline V gene are SGHRS and YFSETQ. V is reduced by 3 bases and J by 8 bases, leaving a spacing of 18 bases between them.